This T cell receptor beta chain derives from a study of T cells in Graves' hyperthyroidism and ophthalmopathy. This clonotype has only a few counts. The CDR3 regions of TCR beta were amplified from RNA transcripts. A set of HTBI primers served as the primers for a first-round RT-PCR of the TCR CDR3. TCRdb used MiXCR to reprocess the multiplex PCR reads, holding one entry per CDR3 protein. This sample has about 700,000 distinct CDR3 sequences, with 12% to 15% found just once. J gave up 0 bases and V 3 bases, and 7 bases lay outside the gene matches. This CDR3 region has 16 residues. CDR1 and CDR2 from the germline V gene are GTSNPN and SVGIG (reference sequence).

The clonotype originates from a woman aged 18-29 years with Graves' hyperthyroidism. Sequencing input: blood. This chain joins TRBV30 and TRBJ1-1, with 10 bases aligning to TRBD1. The CDR3 sequence: CAWRETGGALNTEAFF. CDR3 sequence (DNA): TGTGCCTGGAGAGAGACAGGGGGCGCATTGAACACTGAAGCTTTCTTT.